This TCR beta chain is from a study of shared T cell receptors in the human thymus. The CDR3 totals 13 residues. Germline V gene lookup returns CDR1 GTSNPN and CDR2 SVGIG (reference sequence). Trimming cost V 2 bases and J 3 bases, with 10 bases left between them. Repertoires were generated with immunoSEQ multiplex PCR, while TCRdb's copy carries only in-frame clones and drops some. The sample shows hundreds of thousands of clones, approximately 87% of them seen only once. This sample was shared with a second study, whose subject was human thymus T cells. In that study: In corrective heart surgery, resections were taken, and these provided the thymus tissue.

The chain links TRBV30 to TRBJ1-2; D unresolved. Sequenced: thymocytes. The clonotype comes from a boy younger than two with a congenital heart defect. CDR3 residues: CAWSLGEDYGYTF. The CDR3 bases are TGTGCCTGGAGTCTCGGGGAGGACTATGGCTACACCTTC.